One sample yielded the 5 T cell receptor beta chains listed below, sequenced in a study of cytomegalovirus exposure and HLA in healthy donors. Primers included in the PCR were 60 Vbeta and 13 Jbeta primers. Assay used: immunoSEQ multiplex PCR; TCRdb lists only in-frame clones, some missing. The table includes about 200,000 clones, around 79% detected once. Sequencing was performed on PBMCs. The receptors originated from a man aged 18 to 29 in good health and CMV-seronegative.

The chain couples TRBV27 to TRBJ2-2, with 8 bases lining up with TRBD1. The junction had 4 bases not matched to a gene; V was cut back by 5 bases and J by 5 bases. Per the germline V gene, CDR1 is MNHEY and CDR2 is SMNVEV (reference sequence). This CDR3 is 14 amino acids long. The CDR3 region is CASSLGQGTGELFF. CDR3 DNA: TGTGCCAGCAGTCTCGGACAGGGTACCGGGGAGCTGTTTTTT.

The rearrangement links TRBV7-9 to TRBJ2-4, with 8 bases aligning to TRBD2. The J segment lost 5 bases and the V segment lost 6 bases, leaving 9 bases of the junction unmatched. The germline gives CDR1 SEHNR, CDR2 FQNEAQ (reference sequence). CDR3 length: 15 residues. The CDR3 region is CASSRPGLGENIQYF. The CDR3 DNA reads as TGTGCCAGCAGTCGCCCGGGACTAGGTGAAAACATTCAGTACTTC.

The rearrangement links TRBV19 to TRBJ2-1, with D tentatively TRBD2 (5 bases). Germline CDR1 LNHDA, CDR2 SQIVND (reference sequence). The CDR3 spans 15 residues. V shed 3 bases and J shed 0 bases, with 9 bases lying between them. The CDR3: CASSIERSSYNEQFF. The DNA for the CDR3 is TGTGCCAGTAGTATTGAGCGGAGCTCCTACAATGAGCAGTTCTTC.

The chain uses TRBV29-1 and TRBJ1-1; no firm D call. Trimming took off 4 bases at V and 1 base at J, with 16 bases between the two ends. The CDR3 is 15 amino acids. Germline V CDR1 and CDR2: SQVTM, ANQGSEA. The CDR3 DNA reads TGCAGCGTTGCCCCGGCCGGAGATCCGAACACTGAAGCTTTCTTT. Protein: CSVAPAGDPNTEAFF.

This chain joins TRBV27 and TRBJ2-5; TRBD2 matches at 11 bases. Per germline, CDR1 MNHEY and CDR2 SMNVEV (reference sequence). The CDR3 runs to 15 residues. With 6 bases clipped from V and 4 bases from J, the junction kept 7 bases outside the gene matches. CDR3: CASRDLAGGPETQYF. For the CDR3, the DNA is TGTGCCAGCAGGGATCTAGCGGGAGGTCCAGAGACCCAGTACTTC.